This TCR beta chain is from a study of blood T cell repertoires in COVID-19. The method was immunoSEQ multiplex PCR; TCRdb's version includes in-frame clones alone and lacks a portion of them. Among 60,000 to 75,000 clones listed, approximately 85% were seen once. CDR3 length: 15 amino acids. Trimming removed 1 base at V and 6 bases at J, with 16 bases between. The germline V gene encodes CDR1 SGHTA and CDR2 FQGTGA. This TCR was sampled from a woman of 80 years or more with active or convalescent COVID-19. This rearrangement joins TRBV7-3 to TRBJ2-7, with D maybe TRBD1 (5 bases). Sequencing was carried out using peripheral blood. As DNA, the CDR3 is TGTGCCAGCAGCTTAAATCTGGCCCAGGGAAGCGAGCAGTACTTC. This gives the protein CASSLNLAQGSEQYF.